This T cell receptor beta chain was sequenced during a study of ipilimumab plus nivolumab after autologous stem cell transplantation. About the research overall: The myeloma group: high-risk transplant-naive, or relapse within 3 years after first autologous transplant.

The CDR3 covers 15 residues. V was clipped by 4 bases and J by 1 base; unmatched bases: 8. Germline lookup yields CDR1 SGHRS and CDR2 YFSETQ. Checkpoint therapy with ipilimumab 1 mg/kg began 14 to 28 days after transplant. Patients got 3 mg/kg IV nivolumab weeks 1, 4, 7, 10, then biweekly through week 26. Sequencing was performed with immunoSEQ multiplex PCR; in TCRdb, only in-frame clones are kept and a portion is missing. The sample has about 43,000 clones, over 75% seen once; the top ten hold nearly 0.9%. The input for sequencing was PBMCs, taken in a trial of ipilimumab plus nivolumab as post-transplant consolidation. The V and J genes are TRBV5-1 and TRBJ2-7; 7 bases are shared with TRBD1. The sequence came from a male donor with multiple myeloma. In DNA form, the CDR3 reads TGCGCCAGCAGCGTGACAGGGTTGAGGTCCTACGAGCAGTACTTC. Amino acids: CASSVTGLRSYEQYF.